This is a list of T cell receptor beta chains from one sample in a study of human T cells and chemical hapten exposure. TCRdb itself ran the RACE reads through MiXCR, one entry per CDR3 protein. The table lists about 120,000 distinct CDR3 sequences, about 11% of them singletons. The input for sequencing was whole blood, taken in connection with sensitization to the hapten diphenylcyclopropenone (DPC). Every receptor here comes from a woman in her fifties or sixties with alopecia areata. Some clones in this sample may be carry-over from other donors' samples. Both conserved end residues are part of each CDR3. D genes are given only for firm matches. Size is stated for part of the rows, as once, few or many counts, or as a class when the clone is expanded.

d_call | clone_size | j_call | v_call | cdr3_nt | cdr3_aa
- | few | TRBJ1-2 | TRBV29-1 | TGCAGCATCTCCGGGACGGATGATGCTAACTATGGCTACACCTTC | CSISGTDDANYGYTF
- | few | TRBJ2-7 | TRBV28 | TGTGCCAGCGGCCTTGAGCAGTACTTC | CASGLEQYF
- | - | TRBJ1-5 | TRBV2 | TGTGCCAGCAGTGACACCAGCGGGAATCAGCCCCAGCATTTT | CASSDTSGNQPQHF
TRBD1 | few | TRBJ1-5 | TRBV6-6 | TGTGCCAGCAGTTACCCTCCAACAGGGGGCTTTCCTCAGCCCCAGCATTTT | CASSYPPTGGFPQPQHF
TRBD2 | - | TRBJ2-3 | TRBV4-3 | TGCGCCAGCAGCCAAGACGCGGGACTAGCGGGAGGATCGGATACGCAGTATTTT | CASSQDAGLAGGSDTQYF
TRBD1 | few | TRBJ1-1 | TRBV30 | TGTGCCTGGACAGGGGGAATGAACACTGAAGCTTTCTTT | CAWTGGMNTEAFF
- | few | TRBJ1-3 | TRBV12-3/TRBV12-4 | TGTGCCAGCACTATGGACCGCCGGAACACCATATATTTT | CASTMDRRNTIYF
- | few | TRBJ2-2 | TRBV7-6 | TGTGCCAGCAGCTGGAAGCCAGCGGGGAACACCGGGGAGCTGTTTTTT | CASSWKPAGNTGELFF
- | few | TRBJ2-1 | TRBV7-2 | TGTGCCAGCAGCTACGGGCCCGGAGAGCAGTTCTTC | CASSYGPGEQFF
- | - | TRBJ1-3 | TRBV4-3 | TGCGCCAGCAGCCCGGGGGGAGCTGGAAACACCATATATTTT | CASSPGGAGNTIYF
- | few | TRBJ1-1 | TRBV9 | TGTGCCAGCAGCGTAACGGGCGGGGCAGCTTTCTTT | CASSVTGGAAFF
TRBD1 | - | TRBJ1-5 | TRBV12-3/TRBV12-4 | TGTGCCAGCAGGGGGACAGGGTTTACGGATCAGCCCCAGCATTTT | CASRGTGFTDQPQHF
- | many | TRBJ2-3 | TRBV5-6 | TGTGCCAGCAGCTTGGTCCGTCCTTCTAGCACAGATACGCAGTATTTT | CASSLVRPSSTDTQYF
- | - | TRBJ2-3 | TRBV29-1 | TGCAGCGCCTATATTGACGGGGATACGCAGTATTTT | CSAYIDGDTQYF
TRBD1 | - | TRBJ2-7 | TRBV14 | TGTGCCAGCAGCCAACCCGGGACAGCCGCCCACGAGCAGTACTTC | CASSQPGTAAHEQYF
- | many | TRBJ1-1 | TRBV5-1 | TGCGCCAGCAGCCTTAACCCTTTGGGCACTGAAGCTTTCTTT | CASSLNPLGTEAFF
TRBD2 | - | TRBJ2-3 | TRBV28 | TGTGCCAGCAGTTCCCTTGAGACTAGCGGGAGCACAGATACGCAGTATTTT | CASSSLETSGSTDTQYF
- | few | TRBJ2-5 | TRBV2 | TGTGCCAGCAGTAAGGGAAGAGAGACCCAGTACTTC | CASSKGRETQYF
- | few | TRBJ2-4 | TRBV5-5 | TGTGCCAGCAGCTTGGAGAACGTTATGTGGAACATTCAGTACTTC | CASSLENVMWNIQYF
TRBD2 | - | TRBJ2-3 | TRBV7-2 | TGTGCCAGCAGCTTAAAGCGGGGGCGCACAGATACGCAGTATTTT | CASSLKRGRTDTQYF
- | many | TRBJ2-7 | TRBV9 | TGTGCCAGCAGCTCGCCCGGATACGAGCAGTACTTC | CASSSPGYEQYF
- | - | TRBJ1-2 | TRBV29-1 | TGCAGCGTTGTAGCGGGATCCGTAGGCTACACCTTC | CSVVAGSVGYTF
- | - | TRBJ1-2 | TRBV29-1 | TGCAGCGTTGTTCGTGTCTTTGACTATGGCTACACCTTC | CSVVRVFDYGYTF
- | few | TRBJ2-1 | TRBV7-2 | TGTGCCAGCAGCATACCAGGAGGGGGGGCCAATGAGCAGTTCTTC | CASSIPGGGANEQFF
TRBD2 | few | TRBJ2-5 | TRBV25-1 | TGTGCCAGCAGTGAAGGAGGGGAGGGGGAGACCCAGTACTTC | CASSEGGEGETQYF
- | - | TRBJ2-3 | TRBV18 | TGTGCCAGCTCACTAACAGGGTCCCCAGATACGCAGTATTTT | CASSLTGSPDTQYF
- | many | TRBJ1-5 | TRBV20-1 | TGCAGTGCTAGATGGGGGTCCGATCAGCCCCAGCATTTT | CSARWGSDQPQHF
- | few | TRBJ1-2 | TRBV12-3/TRBV12-4 | TGTGCCAGCAGTTTAGCATGGGTGAACGATGGCTACACCTTC | CASSLAWVNDGYTF
TRBD2 | - | TRBJ2-5 | TRBV12-3/TRBV12-4 | TGTGCCAGCAGTTTGGTACTAGCGGGGAGGTACCAAGAGACCCAGTACTTC | CASSLVLAGRYQETQYF
- | few | TRBJ2-5 | TRBV24-1 | TGTGCCACCAGTGATCCCTCCGGGACGGCCTCGGACCAGTACTTC | CATSDPSGTASDQYF
TRBD1 | many | TRBJ2-1 | TRBV6-5 | TGTGCCAGCAGTTACGGGGACAGGGCATCCAATGAGCAGTTCTTC | CASSYGDRASNEQFF
TRBD2 | few | TRBJ2-7 | TRBV4-1 | TGCGCCAGCAGCCAAGATAGGTACGGGGGGTCCACGTCCTACGAGCAGTACTTC | CASSQDRYGGSTSYEQYF
- | many | TRBJ2-5 | TRBV6-2/TRBV6-3 | TGTGCCAGCAGTGAGGTAGAGACCCAGTACTTC | CASSEVETQYF
- | - | TRBJ2-1 | TRBV6-2/TRBV6-3 | TGTGCCAGCAGCCAGCGGGCGGGACGCAATGAGCAGTTCTTC | CASSQRAGRNEQFF
- | - | TRBJ1-4 | TRBV5-1 | TGCGCCAGCAGTTTTACGGGGGGGTTTGCAACTAATGAAAAACTGTTTTTT | CASSFTGGFATNEKLFF
TRBD2 | few | TRBJ2-7 | TRBV20-1 | TGCAGTGCTATACTGACTAGCGGGAGGGCCGAGCAGTACTTC | CSAILTSGRAEQYF
- | many | TRBJ1-2 | TRBV9 | TGTGCCAGCAGCGTACAGACGGACCCTGTGCCTAACTATGGCTACACCTTC | CASSVQTDPVPNYGYTF
TRBD1 | - | TRBJ2-7 | TRBV13 | TGTGCCAGCAGCCAGGGCACAGGGGGCACCTACGAGCAGTACTTC | CASSQGTGGTYEQYF
- | few | TRBJ1-5 | TRBV7-9 | TGTGCCAGCAGCTTTGCCGGGGGGATGCAGCCCCAGCATTTT | CASSFAGGMQPQHF
- | many | TRBJ2-7 | TRBV6-2/TRBV6-3 | TGTGCCAGCAGTTACGGGGCTAACGAGCAGTACTTC | CASSYGANEQYF
- | many | TRBJ1-2 | TRBV12-3/TRBV12-4 | TGTGCCAGCATAAGGGACGGCTATGGCTACACCTTC | CASIRDGYGYTF
- | many | TRBJ1-6 | TRBV12-3/TRBV12-4 | TGTGCCAGCAGTACAGGGACGGGTTCACCCCTCCACTTT | CASSTGTGSPLHF
TRBD2 | many | TRBJ2-1 | TRBV7-8 | TGTGCCAGCAGCTTAGCGGGGGGGACGAACTACAATGAGCAGTTCTTC | CASSLAGGTNYNEQFF
TRBD1 | many | TRBJ1-2 | TRBV20-1 | TGCAGTGCTAGAGAGGACAGGGCCAACTATGGCTACACCTTC | CSAREDRANYGYTF
- | - | TRBJ2-2 | TRBV7-6 | TGTGCCAGCAGCTTTTTGGGAGGCTCGAACACCGGGGAGCTGTTTTTT | CASSFLGGSNTGELFF
- | few | TRBJ2-7 | TRBV7-2 | TGTGCCAGCAGCTCGGGGGCTGGCAGTCGGGAGCAGTACTTC | CASSSGAGSREQYF
- | - | TRBJ2-7 | TRBV3-1 | TGTGCCAGCAGCAGATTTGGAGGCGATGGGTCCTACGAGCAGTACTTC | CASSRFGGDGSYEQYF
- | few | TRBJ2-1 | TRBV5-1 | TGCGCCAGCAGCCAAGACAGTACGAATGAGCAGTTCTTC | CASSQDSTNEQFF